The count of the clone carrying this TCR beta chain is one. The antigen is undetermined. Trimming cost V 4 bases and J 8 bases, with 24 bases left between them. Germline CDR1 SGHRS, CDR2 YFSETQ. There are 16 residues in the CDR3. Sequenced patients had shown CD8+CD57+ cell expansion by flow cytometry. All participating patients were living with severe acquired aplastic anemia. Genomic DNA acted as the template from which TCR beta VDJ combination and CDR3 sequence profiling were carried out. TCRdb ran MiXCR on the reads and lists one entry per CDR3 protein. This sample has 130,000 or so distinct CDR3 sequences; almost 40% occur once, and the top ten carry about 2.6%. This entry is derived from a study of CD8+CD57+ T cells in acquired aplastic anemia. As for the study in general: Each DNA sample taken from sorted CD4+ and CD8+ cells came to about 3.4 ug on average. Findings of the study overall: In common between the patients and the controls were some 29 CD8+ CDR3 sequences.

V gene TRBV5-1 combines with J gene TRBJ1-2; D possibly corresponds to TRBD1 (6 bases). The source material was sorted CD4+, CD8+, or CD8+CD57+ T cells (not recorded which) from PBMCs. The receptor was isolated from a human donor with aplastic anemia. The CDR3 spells CASSPVRTEGEEGYTF. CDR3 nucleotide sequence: TGCGCCAGCAGCCCAGTAAGGACAGAAGGGGAGGAAGGCTACACCTTC. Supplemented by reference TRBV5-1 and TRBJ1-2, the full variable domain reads KAGVTQTPRYLIKTRGQQVTLSCSPISGHRSVSWYQQTPGQGLQFLFEYFSETQRNKGNFPGRFSGRQFSNSRSEMNVSTLELGDSALYLCASSPVRTEGEEGYTFGSGTRLTVV.